The clone carrying this T cell receptor (beta chain) was observed at least ten times. Antigen unknown. This sample is part of a study of T cell repertoires in cytomegalovirus infection. Study summary: Well-studied HLA-B-restricted epitopes and recently identified HLA-C-restricted epitopes of CMV were both used in the study. Signatures in public TCR beta sequences pointed to both CMV infection and matching HLA type.

Whole-study results and caveats: Identification of carriers of CMV plus the relevant HLA was achieved through cumulative public TCR beta family frequency. CMV-specific TCR beta clonotypes restricted by HLA-C dominated the ex vivo response.

TCRdb re-called the reads with MiXCR, one entry per CDR3 protein. The sample carries 650,000 to 900,000 distinct CDR3 sequences, just under 30% recorded once. This TCR derives from a human donor in good health (CMV status not recorded). Some clones in this sample may be carry-over from other donors' samples. Source: cultured CD8+ T cells from PBMCs, taken from culture after CMV antigen stimulation.

CDR3 in amino acids: CASRGQGLVNTEAFF. The CDR3 DNA follows: TGTGCCAGCCGAGGACAGGGACTAGTGAACACTGAAGCTTTCTTT. The rearrangement uses TRBV7-9 and TRBJ1-1, with 8 positions matching TRBD1. The CDR3 extends over 15 amino acids. Germline V CDR1 and CDR2: SEHNR, FQNEAQ (reference sequence). J lost 0 bases, V lost 8 bases, and 8 bases had no gene match.